Below, one T cell receptor (beta chain) is given with its context. Its target is not known. This entry belongs to a study of long-term antiretroviral therapy in people with HIV. Study-level results: Blood, drawn from about 2004 to 2018, may reflect older ART regimens.

The immunoSEQ assay was v3.0, run at survey level. Repertoires were generated with immunoSEQ multiplex PCR, while TCRdb's copy carries only in-frame clones and drops some. This table holds almost 35,000 clones, approximately 93% found once. The CDR3 totals 14 residues. Germline lookup yields CDR1 LGHNT and CDR2 FRNRAP. V lost 2 bases to trimming and J lost 4 bases, with 9 bases between them. Sample: unsorted PBMCs, taken around 5 years after starting antiretroviral therapy. V is TRBV12-5 and J is TRBJ1-3; D is unclear. This sequence originates from a woman between 50 and 59 years old with HIV. CDR3 DNA: TGTGCTAGTGGTTTGAGGGAGAGCGGAAACACCATATATTTT. Encoded protein: CASGLRESGNTIYF.